What follows are 5 T cell receptor beta chains derived from one specimen sequenced in a study of T cell responses to AZD1222 COVID-19 vaccine. Measured with immunoSEQ multiplex PCR; TCRdb has only the in-frame clones, and not every one. The top ten clones hold over 4% of a sample with some 130,000 clones, around 84% of them seen once. The sample in question was peripheral blood, obtained on day 0 of AZD1222 vaccination. These receptors were collected from an adult in good health.

This clone was found a few times. This chain joins TRBV28 and TRBJ1-5, with 7 bases matching TRBD1. Germline V CDR1 and CDR2: MDHEN, SYDVKM. V shed 6 bases and J 6 bases; nucleotides not matched to a gene: 17. This CDR3 is 17 amino acids long. The chain's CDR3 is CASSSGAGGRLVQPQHF. CDR3 DNA: TGTGCCAGCAGCTCCGGGGCAGGGGGAAGATTGGTTCAGCCCCAGCATTTT.

The CDR3 sequence is CASSQDKRAGGDRSPLHF. As DNA, the CDR3 is TGTGCCAGCAGCCAAGATAAAAGGGCAGGGGGCGATCGGTCACCCCTCCACTTT. The chain combines TRBV4-2 with TRBJ1-6; 8 bases are a match to TRBD1. The CDR3 extends over 18 amino acids. The J segment lost 10 bases and the V segment lost 0 bases, leaving 14 bases of the junction unmatched. Germline V gene sequence: CDR1 LGHNA, CDR2 YNFKEQ.

This chain links TRBV27 with TRBJ1-2; no clear D gene. The CDR3 consists of 15 residues. The germline V gene has CDR1 MNHEY and CDR2 SMNVEV (reference sequence). V lost 4 bases, J lost 5 bases, and 17 bases lay in between. This CDR3 reads CASSSSFGRIYGYTF. For the CDR3, the DNA is TGTGCCAGCAGTTCTTCCTTCGGACGGATTTATGGCTACACCTTC.

The V call is TRBV27, the J call TRBJ2-7; D is ambiguous. Germline V gene sequence: CDR1 MNHEY, CDR2 SMNVEV (reference sequence). The germline V and J ends were trimmed by 4 bases and 5 bases, with 12 bases remaining between them. The CDR3 runs 13 residues. The CDR3 here is CASSSFDRNEQYF. In DNA, the CDR3 is TGTGCCAGCAGTTCCTTCGACCGAAACGAGCAGTACTTC.

The V call is TRBV5-6, the J call TRBJ1-6; TRBD1 matches at 7 bases. Looked up from germline, CDR1 is SGHDT and CDR2 is YYEEEE. The CDR3 length is 14 residues. V was clipped by 4 bases and J by 7 bases; unmatched bases: 5. The CDR3 DNA is TGTGCCAGCAGCCTGGGGACAGTGAATTCACCCCTCCACTTT. Amino acids: CASSLGTVNSPLHF.